This T cell receptor (beta chain) was retrieved from a study of beta chain features in type 1 diabetes. As for the study in general: Examination spanned fewer than 140,000,000 sorted cells from all samples.

Every single donor gave one heparinised blood draw, and these averaged roughly 120 mL. This clone was detected only a few times. Its matching antigen is unknown. Other DNA sequences in this specimen translate into the identical CDR3. The CDR3 length is 15 residues. Germline V gene sequence: CDR1 SGHNT, CDR2 YYREEE (reference sequence). V trimming: 2 bases; J trimming: 5 bases; junction bases outside the gene matches: 7. Isolated RNA was reverse transcribed in full, so expressed TCRB transcripts were sequenced. Clones were sequenced by immunoSEQ multiplex PCR, and TCRdb holds only the in-frame ones, with some missing. The data show fewer than 350,000 clones, with 14% to 15% seen just once and 0.015% to 0.017% held by the top ten. Study-wide results and limits: Within each of all four CD4+ subsets, Type 1 diabetes patients had TCRB CDR3s that were moderately but significantly shorter.

The TCR sequence derives from a man aged 18 to 29 with type 1 diabetes. V gene TRBV5-4 combines with J gene TRBJ2-5; 9 bases line up with TRBD2. Material: naive CD4+ T cells from blood. CDR3 protein: CASSLEAGGRETQYF. The CDR3, as DNA: TGTGCCAGCAGCTTAGAAGCGGGGGGCCGGGAGACCCAGTACTTC.